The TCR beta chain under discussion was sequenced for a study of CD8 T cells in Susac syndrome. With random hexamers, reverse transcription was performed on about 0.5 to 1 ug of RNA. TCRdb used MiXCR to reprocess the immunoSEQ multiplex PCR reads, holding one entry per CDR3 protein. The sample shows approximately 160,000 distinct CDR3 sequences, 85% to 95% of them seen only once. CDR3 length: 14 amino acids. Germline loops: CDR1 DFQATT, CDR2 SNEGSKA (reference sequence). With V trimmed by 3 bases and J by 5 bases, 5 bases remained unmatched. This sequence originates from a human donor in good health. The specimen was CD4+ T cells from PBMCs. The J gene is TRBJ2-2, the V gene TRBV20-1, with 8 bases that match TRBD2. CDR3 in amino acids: CSASGGAQTGELFF. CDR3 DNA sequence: TGCAGTGCTAGCGGGGGGGCCCAAACCGGGGAGCTGTTTTTT.